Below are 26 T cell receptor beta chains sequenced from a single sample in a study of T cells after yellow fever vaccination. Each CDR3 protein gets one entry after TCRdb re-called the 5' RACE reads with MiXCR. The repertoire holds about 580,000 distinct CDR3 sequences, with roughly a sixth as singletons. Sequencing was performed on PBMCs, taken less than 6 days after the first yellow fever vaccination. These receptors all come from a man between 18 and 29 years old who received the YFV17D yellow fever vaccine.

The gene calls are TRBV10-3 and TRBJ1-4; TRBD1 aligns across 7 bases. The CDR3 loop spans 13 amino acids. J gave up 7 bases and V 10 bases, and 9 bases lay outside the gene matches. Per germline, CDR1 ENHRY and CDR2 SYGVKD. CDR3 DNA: TGTGCCACGCGAACTCCAGGGGGTGAAAAACTGTTTTTT. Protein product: CATRTPGGEKLFF.

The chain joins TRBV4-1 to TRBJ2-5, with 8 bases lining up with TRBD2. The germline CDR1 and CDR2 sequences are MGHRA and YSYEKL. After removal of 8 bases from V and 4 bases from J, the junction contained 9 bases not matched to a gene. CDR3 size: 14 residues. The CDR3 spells CASANSGVAETQYF. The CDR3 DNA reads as TGCGCCAGCGCTAATAGCGGGGTCGCAGAGACCCAGTACTTC.

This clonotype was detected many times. CDR3 residues: CSARVVGGAGYTQYF. Here the CDR3 DNA reads TGCAGTGCTAGAGTAGTCGGGGGGGCCGGTTATACGCAGTATTTT. The genes are TRBV20-1 and TRBJ2-3; 8 bases are a match to TRBD2. There are 15 residues in the CDR3. Germline CDR1 is DFQATT and CDR2 is SNEGSKA (reference sequence). V lost 1 base and J lost 7; bases outside the gene matches: 10.

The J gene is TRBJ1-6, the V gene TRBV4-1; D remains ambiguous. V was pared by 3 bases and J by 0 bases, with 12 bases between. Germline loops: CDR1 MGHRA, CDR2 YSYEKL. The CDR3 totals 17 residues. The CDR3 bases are TGCGCCAGCAGCCAGCAACACATGGGCTCCTATAATTCACCCCTCCACTTT. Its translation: CASSQQHMGSYNSPLHF.

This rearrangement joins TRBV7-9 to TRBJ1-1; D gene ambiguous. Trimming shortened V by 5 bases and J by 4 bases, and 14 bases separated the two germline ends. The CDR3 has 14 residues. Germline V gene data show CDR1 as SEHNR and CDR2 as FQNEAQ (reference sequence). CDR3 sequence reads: CASSPGGGFTEAFF. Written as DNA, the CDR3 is TGTGCCAGCAGCCCAGGAGGTGGGTTCACTGAAGCTTTCTTT.

The CDR3 sequence: CASSQEVGGGGTDTQYF. The CDR3 DNA sequence: TGCGCCAGCAGCCAAGAAGTTGGGGGAGGGGGCACAGATACGCAGTATTTT. This rearrangement joins TRBV4-1 to TRBJ2-3; TRBD2 aligns across 7 bases. CDR3 length equals 17 residues. Germline lookup yields CDR1 MGHRA and CDR2 YSYEKL. V lost 0 bases and J lost 1; bases outside the gene matches: 7.

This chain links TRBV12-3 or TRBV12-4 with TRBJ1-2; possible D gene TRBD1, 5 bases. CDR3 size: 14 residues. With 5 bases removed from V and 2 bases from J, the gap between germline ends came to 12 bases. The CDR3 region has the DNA TGTGCCAGCAGTCCGTCCGGGGGAAACTATGGCTACACCTTC. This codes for CASSPSGGNYGYTF.

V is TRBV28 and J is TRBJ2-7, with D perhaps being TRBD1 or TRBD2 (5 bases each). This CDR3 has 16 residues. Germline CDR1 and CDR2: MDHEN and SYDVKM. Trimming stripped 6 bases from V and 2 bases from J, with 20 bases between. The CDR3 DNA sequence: TGTGCCAGCAGCCCGCTCCGGGGCTTTTCAGCCTACGAGCAGTACGTC. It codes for CASSPLRGFSAYEQYV.

CDR3: CAINDHGGELFF. CDR3 coding DNA: TGTGCCATCAATGACCATGGCGGGGAGCTGTTTTTT. The chain couples TRBV10-3 to TRBJ2-2; D gene uncertain. The CDR3 covers 12 residues. CDR1 and CDR2 (germline): ENHRY, SYGVKD. Trimming took 7 bases from V and 7 from J, leaving 10 bases between them.

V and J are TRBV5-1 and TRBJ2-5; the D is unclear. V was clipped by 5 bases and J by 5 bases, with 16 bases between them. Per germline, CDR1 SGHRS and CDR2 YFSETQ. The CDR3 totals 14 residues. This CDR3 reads CASRTPGSSETQYF. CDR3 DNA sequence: TGCGCCAGCAGAACGCCAGGTAGCTCGGAGACCCAGTACTTC.

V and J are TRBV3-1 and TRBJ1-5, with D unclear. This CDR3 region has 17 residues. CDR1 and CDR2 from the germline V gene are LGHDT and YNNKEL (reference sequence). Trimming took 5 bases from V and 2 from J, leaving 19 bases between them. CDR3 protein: CASSAFPARGGNQPQHF. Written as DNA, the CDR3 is TGTGCCAGCAGCGCATTCCCAGCCCGAGGCGGCAATCAGCCCCAGCATTTT.

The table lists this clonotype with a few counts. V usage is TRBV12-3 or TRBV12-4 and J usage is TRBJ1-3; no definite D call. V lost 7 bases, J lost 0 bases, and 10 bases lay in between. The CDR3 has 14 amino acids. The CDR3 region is CASNHWSSGNTIYF. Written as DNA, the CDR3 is TGTGCCAGCAATCACTGGAGCTCTGGAAACACCATATATTTT.

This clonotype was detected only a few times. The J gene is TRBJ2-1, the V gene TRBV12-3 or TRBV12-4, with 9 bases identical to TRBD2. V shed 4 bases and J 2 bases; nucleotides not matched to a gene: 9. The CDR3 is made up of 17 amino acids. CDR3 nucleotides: TGTGCCAGCAGTTCGACTAGCGGACTTCGAACCTACAATGAGCAGTTCTTC. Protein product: CASSSTSGLRTYNEQFF.

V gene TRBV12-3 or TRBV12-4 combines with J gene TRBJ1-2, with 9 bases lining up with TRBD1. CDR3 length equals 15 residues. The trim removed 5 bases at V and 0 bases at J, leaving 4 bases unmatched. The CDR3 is CASSADRGTNYGYTF. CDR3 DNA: TGTGCCAGCAGTGCCGACAGGGGGACTAACTATGGCTACACCTTC.

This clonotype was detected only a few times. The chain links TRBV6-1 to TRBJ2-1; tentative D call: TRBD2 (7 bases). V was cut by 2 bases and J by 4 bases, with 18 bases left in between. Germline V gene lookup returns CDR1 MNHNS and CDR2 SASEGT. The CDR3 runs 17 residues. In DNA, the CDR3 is TGTGCCAGCAGTGAATTTGGGGGGGCGACCCTATACAATGAGCAGTTCTTC. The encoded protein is CASSEFGGATLYNEQFF.

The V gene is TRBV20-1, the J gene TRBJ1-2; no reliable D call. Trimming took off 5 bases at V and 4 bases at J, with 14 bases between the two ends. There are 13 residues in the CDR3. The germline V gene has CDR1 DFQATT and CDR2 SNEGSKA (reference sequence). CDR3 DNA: TGCAGTGCTTGCTTGATAGGGCTCTATGGCTACACCTTC. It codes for CSACLIGLYGYTF.

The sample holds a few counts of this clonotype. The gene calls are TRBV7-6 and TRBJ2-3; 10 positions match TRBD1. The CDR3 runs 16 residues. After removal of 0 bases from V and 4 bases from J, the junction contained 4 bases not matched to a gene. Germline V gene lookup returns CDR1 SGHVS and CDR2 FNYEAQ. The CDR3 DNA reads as TGTGCCAGCAGCTTAGCGGGACAGGGGTCGGCAGATACGCAGTATTTT. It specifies CASSLAGQGSADTQYF.

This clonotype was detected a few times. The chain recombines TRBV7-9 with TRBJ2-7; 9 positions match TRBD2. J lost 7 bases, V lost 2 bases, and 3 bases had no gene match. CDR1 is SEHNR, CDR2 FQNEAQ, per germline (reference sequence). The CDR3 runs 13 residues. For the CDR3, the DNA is TGTGCCAGCAGCTTAACCCTAGCGGGGGAGCAGTACGTC. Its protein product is CASSLTLAGEQYV.

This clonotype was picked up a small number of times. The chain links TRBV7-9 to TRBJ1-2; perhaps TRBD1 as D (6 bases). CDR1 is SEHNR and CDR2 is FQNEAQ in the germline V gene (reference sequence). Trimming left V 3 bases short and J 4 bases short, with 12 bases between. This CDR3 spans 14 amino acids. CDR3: CASSFGEGVYGYTF. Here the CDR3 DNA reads TGTGCCAGCAGCTTCGGGGAGGGGGTCTATGGCTACACCTTC. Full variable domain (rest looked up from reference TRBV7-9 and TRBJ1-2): DTGVSQNPRHKITKRGQNVTFRCDPISEHNRLYWYRQTLGQGPEFLTYFQNEAQLEKSRLLSDRFSAERPKGSFSTLEIQRTEQGDSAMYLCASSFGEGVYGYTFGSGTRLTVV.

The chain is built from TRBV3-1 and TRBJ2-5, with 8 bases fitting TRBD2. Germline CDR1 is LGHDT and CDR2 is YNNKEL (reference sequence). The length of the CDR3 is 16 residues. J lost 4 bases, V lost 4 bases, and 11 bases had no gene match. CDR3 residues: CASSPRSLAERETQYF. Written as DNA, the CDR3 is TGTGCCAGCAGCCCTCGGTCACTAGCGGAAAGAGAGACCCAGTACTTC.

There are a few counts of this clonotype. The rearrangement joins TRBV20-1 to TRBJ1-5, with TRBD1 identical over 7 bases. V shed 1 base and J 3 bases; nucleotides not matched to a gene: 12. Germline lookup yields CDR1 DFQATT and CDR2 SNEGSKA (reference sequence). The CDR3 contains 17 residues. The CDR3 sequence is CSARALLRTGLNQPQHF. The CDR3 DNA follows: TGCAGTGCTAGAGCCCTTCTCAGGACAGGTCTCAATCAGCCCCAGCATTTT.

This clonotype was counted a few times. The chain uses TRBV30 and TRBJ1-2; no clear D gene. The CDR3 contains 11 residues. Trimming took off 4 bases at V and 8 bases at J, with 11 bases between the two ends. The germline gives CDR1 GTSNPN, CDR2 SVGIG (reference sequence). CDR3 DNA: TGTGCCTGGACCGGGCCGGGGGGCTACACCTTC. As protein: CAWTGPGGYTF.

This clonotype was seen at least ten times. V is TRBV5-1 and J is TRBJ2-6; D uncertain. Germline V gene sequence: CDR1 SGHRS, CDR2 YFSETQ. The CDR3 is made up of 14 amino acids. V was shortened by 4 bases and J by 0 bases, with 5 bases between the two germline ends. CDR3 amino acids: CASSQDSGANVLTF. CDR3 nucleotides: TGCGCCAGCAGCCAAGACTCTGGGGCCAACGTCCTGACTTTC.

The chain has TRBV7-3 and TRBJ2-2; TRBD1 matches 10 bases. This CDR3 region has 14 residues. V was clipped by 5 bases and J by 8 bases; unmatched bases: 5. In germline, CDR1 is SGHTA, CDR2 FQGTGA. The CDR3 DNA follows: TGTGCCAGCAGCCGGACAGGGGGTGAGGGGGAGCTGTTTTTT. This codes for CASSRTGGEGELFF.

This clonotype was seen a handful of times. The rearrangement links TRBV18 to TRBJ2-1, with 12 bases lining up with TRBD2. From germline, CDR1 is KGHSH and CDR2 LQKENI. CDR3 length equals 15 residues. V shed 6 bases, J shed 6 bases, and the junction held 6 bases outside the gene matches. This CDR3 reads CASSPSGGVINEQFF. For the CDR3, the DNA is TGTGCCAGCTCCCCTAGCGGGGGGGTAATCAATGAGCAGTTCTTC.

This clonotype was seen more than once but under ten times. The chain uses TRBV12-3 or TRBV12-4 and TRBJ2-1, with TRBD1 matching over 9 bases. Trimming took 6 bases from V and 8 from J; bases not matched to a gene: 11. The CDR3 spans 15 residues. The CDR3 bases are TGTGCCAGCAGGTCCCGGGACAGGGTCCATGATGAGCAGTTCTTC. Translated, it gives CASRSRDRVHDEQFF.